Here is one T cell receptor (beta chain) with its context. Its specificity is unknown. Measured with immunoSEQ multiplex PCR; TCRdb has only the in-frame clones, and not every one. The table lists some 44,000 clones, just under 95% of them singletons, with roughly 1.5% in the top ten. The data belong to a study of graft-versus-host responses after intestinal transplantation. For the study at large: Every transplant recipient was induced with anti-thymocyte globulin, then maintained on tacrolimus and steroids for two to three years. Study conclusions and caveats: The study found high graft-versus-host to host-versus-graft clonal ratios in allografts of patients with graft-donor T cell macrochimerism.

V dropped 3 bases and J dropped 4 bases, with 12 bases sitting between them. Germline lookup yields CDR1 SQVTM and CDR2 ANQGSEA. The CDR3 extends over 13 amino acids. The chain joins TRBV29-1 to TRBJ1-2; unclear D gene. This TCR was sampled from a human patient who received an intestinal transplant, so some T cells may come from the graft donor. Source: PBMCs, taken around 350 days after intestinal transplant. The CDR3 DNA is TGCAGCGTTGAGGAAGGGATGCTCTATGGCTACACCTTC. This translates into CSVEEGMLYGYTF.